This entry concerns a single TCR beta chain. This sample was taken from a study of CD8+CD57+ T cells in acquired aplastic anemia. Turning to the study itself: Quantities of DNA derived from sorted CD4+ and CD8+ cells averaged roughly 3.4 ug.

The use of genomic DNA as template underpinned the TCR beta VDJ and CDR3 profiling. Each CDR3 protein is one row after TCRdb ran MiXCR on the reads. Of roughly 420,000 distinct CDR3 sequences listed, around 72% are singletons. V was trimmed by 3 bases and J by 3 bases, leaving 6 bases between them. CDR3 length: 13 residues. CDR1 LNHDA and CDR2 SQIVND come from the germline V gene (reference sequence). The rearrangement uses TRBV19 and TRBJ1-5, with D hard to call. The sample taken for sequencing was sorted CD4+, CD8+, or CD8+CD57+ T cells (not recorded which) from PBMCs. This TCR came from a human donor in good health, serving as a control. The CDR3: CASSITVNQPQHF. The DNA of the CDR3 is TGTGCCAGTAGTATCACAGTCAATCAGCCCCAGCATTTT.